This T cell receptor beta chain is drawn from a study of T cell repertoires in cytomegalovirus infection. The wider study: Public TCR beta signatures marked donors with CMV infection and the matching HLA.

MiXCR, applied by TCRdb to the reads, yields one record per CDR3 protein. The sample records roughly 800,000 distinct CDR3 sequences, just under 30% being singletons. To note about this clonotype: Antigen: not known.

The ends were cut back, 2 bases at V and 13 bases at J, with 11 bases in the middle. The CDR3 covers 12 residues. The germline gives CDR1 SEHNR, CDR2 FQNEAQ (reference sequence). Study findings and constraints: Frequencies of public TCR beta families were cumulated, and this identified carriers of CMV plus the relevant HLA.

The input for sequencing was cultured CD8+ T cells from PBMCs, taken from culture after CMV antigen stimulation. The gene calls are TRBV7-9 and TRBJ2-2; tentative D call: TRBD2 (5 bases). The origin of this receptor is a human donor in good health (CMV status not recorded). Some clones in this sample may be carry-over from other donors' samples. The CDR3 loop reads CASSLNGVTLFF. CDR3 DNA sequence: TGTGCCAGCAGCTTAAACGGGGTAACGCTGTTTTTT.